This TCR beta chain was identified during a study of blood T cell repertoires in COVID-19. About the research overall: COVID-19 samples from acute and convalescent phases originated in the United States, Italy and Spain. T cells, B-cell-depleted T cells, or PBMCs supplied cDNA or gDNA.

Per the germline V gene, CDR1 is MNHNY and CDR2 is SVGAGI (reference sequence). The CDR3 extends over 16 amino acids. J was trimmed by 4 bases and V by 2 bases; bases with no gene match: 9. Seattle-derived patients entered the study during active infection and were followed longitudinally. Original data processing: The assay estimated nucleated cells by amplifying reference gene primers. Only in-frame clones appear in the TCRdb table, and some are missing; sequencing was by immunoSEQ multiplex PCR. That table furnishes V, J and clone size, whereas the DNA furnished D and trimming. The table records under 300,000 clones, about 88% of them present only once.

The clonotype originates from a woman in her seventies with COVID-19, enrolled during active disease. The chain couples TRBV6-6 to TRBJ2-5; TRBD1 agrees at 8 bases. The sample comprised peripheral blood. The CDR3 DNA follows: TGTGCCAGCAGTTACGAATCAGGGGGCGCCCGAGAGACCCAGTACTTC. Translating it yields CASSYESGGARETQYF.